The clone carrying this T cell receptor (beta chain) was seen ten or more times. The source of the sample is a study of T cells in Graves' hyperthyroidism and ophthalmopathy. Per germline, CDR1 SGHRS and CDR2 YFSETQ. Trimming left V 0 bases short and J 3 bases short, with 9 bases between. The CDR3 spans 14 residues. Amplified regions were TCR beta CDR3 sequences from RNA transcripts. HTBI primers were used for first-round RT-PCR of the TCR CDR3. One entry per CDR3 protein results from TCRdb running MiXCR on the multiplex PCR reads. Here the sample spans fewer than 500,000 distinct CDR3 sequences, around 15% being singletons.

The clonotype originates from a woman under 40 with Graves' ophthalmopathy. The specimen was blood. The rearrangement joins TRBV5-1 to TRBJ1-1; tentatively, D is TRBD1 (6 bases). The CDR3 DNA sequence: TGCGCCAGCAGCTTGGAGGGGGTGTACACTGAAGCTTTCTTT. Amino acid sequence: CASSLEGVYTEAFF.